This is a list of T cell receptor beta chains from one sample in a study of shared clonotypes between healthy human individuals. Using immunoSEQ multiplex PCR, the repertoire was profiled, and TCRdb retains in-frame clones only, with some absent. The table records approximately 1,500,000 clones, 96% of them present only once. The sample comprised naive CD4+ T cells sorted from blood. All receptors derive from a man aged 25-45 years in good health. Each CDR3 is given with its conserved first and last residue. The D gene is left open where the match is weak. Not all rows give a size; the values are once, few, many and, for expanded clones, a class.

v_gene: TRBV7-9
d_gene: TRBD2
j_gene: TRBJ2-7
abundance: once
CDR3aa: CASSLRGGEAGAGYEQYF
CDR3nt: TGTGCCAGCAGCTTAAGAGGAGGGGAAGCGGGAGCCGGGTACGAGCAGTACTTC

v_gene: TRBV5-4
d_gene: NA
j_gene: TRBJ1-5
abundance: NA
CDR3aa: CASRLGQGHNQPQHF
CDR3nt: TGTGCCAGCAGGTTAGGGCAGGGGCACAATCAGCCCCAGCATTTT

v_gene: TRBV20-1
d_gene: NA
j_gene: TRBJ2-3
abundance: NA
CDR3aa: CSARSTDTQYF
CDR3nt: TGCAGTGCTAGATCCACAGATACGCAGTATTTT

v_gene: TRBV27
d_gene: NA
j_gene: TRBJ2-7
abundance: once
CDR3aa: CASSLRLTLDEQYF
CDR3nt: TGTGCCAGCAGTCTCAGACTAACCCTCGACGAGCAGTACTTC

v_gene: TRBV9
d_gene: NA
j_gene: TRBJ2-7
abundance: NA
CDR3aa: CASSVAEEALGEQYF
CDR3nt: TGTGCCAGCAGCGTAGCGGAAGAAGCGCTAGGCGAGCAGTACTTC

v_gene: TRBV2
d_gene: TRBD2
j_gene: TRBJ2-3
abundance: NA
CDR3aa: CASSPGTSGESEYF
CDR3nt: TGTGCCAGCAGTCCCGGGACTAGCGGTGAATCGGAGTATTTT

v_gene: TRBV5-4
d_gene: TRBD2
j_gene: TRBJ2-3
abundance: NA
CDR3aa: CASSVAGGDTQYF
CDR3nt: TGTGCCAGCAGCGTTGCGGGAGGAGATACGCAGTATTTT

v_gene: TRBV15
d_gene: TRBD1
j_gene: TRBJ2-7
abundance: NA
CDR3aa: CATSRGRGGTGRYEQYF
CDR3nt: TGTGCCACCAGCAGAGGTCGGGGCGGGACAGGAAGGTACGAGCAGTACTTC

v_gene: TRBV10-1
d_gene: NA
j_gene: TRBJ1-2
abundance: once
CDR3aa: CASSEGQAYGYTF
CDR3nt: TGCGCCAGCAGTGAAGGGCAGGCTTATGGCTACACCTTC

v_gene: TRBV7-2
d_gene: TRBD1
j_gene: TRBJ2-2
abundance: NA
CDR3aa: CASSRQGLMDTGELFF
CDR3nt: TGTGCCAGCAGCAGACAGGGTTTAATGGACACCGGGGAGCTGTTTTTT

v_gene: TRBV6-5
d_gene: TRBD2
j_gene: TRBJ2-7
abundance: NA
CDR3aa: CASSRIRTSAGEQYF
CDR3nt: TGTGCCAGCAGTCGTATTAGGACTAGCGCTGGCGAGCAGTACTTC

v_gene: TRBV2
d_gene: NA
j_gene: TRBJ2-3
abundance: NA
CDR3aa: CASLIDARDTQYF
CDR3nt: TGTGCCAGCCTCATAGATGCCCGAGATACGCAGTATTTT

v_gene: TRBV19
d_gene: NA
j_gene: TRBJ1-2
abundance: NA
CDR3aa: CASSIGQPGRYGYTF
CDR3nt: TGTGCCAGTAGTATCGGCCAGCCGGGCCGGTATGGCTACACCTTC

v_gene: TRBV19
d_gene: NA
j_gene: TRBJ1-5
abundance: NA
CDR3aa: CASSIVGQTQHF
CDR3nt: TGTGCCAGTAGTATAGTGGGGCAGACCCAGCATTTT

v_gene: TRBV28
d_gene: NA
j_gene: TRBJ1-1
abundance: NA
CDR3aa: CASSSEDSNTEAFF
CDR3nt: TGTGCCAGCAGTTCCGAGGACAGTAACACTGAAGCTTTCTTT

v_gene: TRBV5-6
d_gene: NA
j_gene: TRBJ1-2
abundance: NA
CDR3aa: CASSLRSHGYTF
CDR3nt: TGTGCCAGCAGCTTAAGATCCCATGGCTACACCTTC

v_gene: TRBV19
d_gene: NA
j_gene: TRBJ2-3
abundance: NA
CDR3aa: CASSHRDPQDTQYF
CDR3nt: TGTGCCAGTAGTCATCGGGACCCCCAGGATACGCAGTATTTT

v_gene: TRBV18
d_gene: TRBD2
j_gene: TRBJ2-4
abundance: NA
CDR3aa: CASSFTGGAAGNIQYF
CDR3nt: TGTGCCAGCTCCTTCACGGGGGGGGCTGCGGGAAACATTCAGTACTTC

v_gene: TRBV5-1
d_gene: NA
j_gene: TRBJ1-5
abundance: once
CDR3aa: CASSLGAHQPQHF
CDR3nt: TGCGCCAGCAGCTTGGGGGCCCATCAGCCCCAGCATTTT

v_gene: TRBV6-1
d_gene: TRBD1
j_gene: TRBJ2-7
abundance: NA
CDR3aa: CASSETGGEQYF
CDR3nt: TGTGCCAGCAGTGAAACAGGGGGCGAGCAGTACTTC

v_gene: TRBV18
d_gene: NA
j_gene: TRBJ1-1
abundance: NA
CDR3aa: CASSGTSTAEAFF
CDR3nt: TGTGCCAGCTCAGGGACCTCCACCGCTGAAGCTTTCTTT

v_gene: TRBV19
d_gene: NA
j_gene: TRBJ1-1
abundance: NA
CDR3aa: CASSIRAGLNTEAFF
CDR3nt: TGTGCCAGTAGTATCCGGGCGGGACTGAACACTGAAGCTTTCTTT

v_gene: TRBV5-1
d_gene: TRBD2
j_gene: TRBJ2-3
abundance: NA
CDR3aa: CASSLLSGRAGDTQYF
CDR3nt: TGCGCCAGCAGCTTATTAAGCGGGAGGGCCGGAGATACGCAGTATTTT

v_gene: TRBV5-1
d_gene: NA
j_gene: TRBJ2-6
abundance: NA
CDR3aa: CASSYYSGANVLTF
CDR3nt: TGCGCCAGCAGCTATTACTCTGGGGCCAACGTCCTGACTTTC

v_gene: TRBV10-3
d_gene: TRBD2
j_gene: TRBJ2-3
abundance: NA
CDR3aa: CAISERLAGEIDTQYF
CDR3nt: TGTGCCATCAGTGAGCGACTAGCGGGAGAAATAGATACGCAGTATTTT

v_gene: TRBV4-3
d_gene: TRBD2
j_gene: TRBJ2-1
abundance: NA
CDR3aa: CASSQLGLAIYEQFF
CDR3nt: TGCGCCAGCAGCCAACTTGGACTAGCGATCTATGAGCAGTTCTTC

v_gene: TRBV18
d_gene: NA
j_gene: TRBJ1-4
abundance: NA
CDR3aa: CASSPLGARNEKLFF
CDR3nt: TGTGCCAGCTCACCATTAGGGGCCAGGAATGAAAAACTGTTTTTT

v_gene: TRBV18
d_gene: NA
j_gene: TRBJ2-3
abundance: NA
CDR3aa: CASSPLGQGTDTQYF
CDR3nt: TGTGCCAGCTCACCCCTGGGGCAGGGAACAGATACGCAGTATTTT

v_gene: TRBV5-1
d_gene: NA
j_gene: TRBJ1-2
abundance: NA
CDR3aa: CASTLAGGGYTF
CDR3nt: TGCGCCAGCACCCTGGCCGGGGGTGGCTACACCTTC

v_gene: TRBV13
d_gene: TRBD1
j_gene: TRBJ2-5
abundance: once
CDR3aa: CASSLGRGTGGLETQYF
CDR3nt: TGTGCCAGCAGCTTAGGCCGAGGGACAGGGGGGTTAGAGACCCAGTACTTC

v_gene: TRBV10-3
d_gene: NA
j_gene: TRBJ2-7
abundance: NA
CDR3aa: CAIRNGAYEQYF
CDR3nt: TGTGCCATCAGAAACGGAGCCTACGAGCAGTACTTC

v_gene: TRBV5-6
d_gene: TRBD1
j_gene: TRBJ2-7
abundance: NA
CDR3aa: CASSLYPGQVYEQYF
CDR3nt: TGTGCCAGCAGCTTGTACCCGGGACAGGTCTACGAGCAGTACTTC

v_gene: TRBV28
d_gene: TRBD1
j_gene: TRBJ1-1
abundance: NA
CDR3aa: CASLRGGQAFF
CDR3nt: TGTGCCAGTCTCAGGGGGGGTCAAGCTTTCTTT

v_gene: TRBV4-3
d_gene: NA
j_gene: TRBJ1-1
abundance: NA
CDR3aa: CASSGRQSLNTEAFF
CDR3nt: TGCGCCAGCAGCGGACGACAGTCCTTGAACACTGAAGCTTTCTTT

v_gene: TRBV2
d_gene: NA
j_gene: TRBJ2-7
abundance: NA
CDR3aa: CASSVPVPYEQYF
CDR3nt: TGTGCCAGCAGTGTTCCAGTTCCCTACGAGCAGTACTTC

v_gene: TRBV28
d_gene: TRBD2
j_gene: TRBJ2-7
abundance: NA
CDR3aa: CASSQSGRKGYEQYF
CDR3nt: TGTGCCAGCAGCCAAAGCGGGAGGAAAGGGTACGAGCAGTACTTC

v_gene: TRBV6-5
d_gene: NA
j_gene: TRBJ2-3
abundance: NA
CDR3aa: CASRTEGDTQYF
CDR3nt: TGTGCCAGCAGGACCGAAGGAGATACGCAGTATTTT

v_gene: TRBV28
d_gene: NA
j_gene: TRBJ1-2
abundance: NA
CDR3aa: CASSPAVTGLYGYTF
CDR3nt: TGTGCCAGCAGTCCGGCGGTCACGGGCCTCTATGGCTACACCTTC

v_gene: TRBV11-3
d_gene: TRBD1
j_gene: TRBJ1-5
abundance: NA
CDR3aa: CASSYTGGGQPQHF
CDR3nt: TGTGCCAGCAGCTATACAGGGGGCGGTCAGCCCCAGCATTTT

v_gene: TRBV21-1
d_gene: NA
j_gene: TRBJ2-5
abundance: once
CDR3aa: CASRPGQGETQYF
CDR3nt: TGTGCCAGCAGGCCGGGACAGGGGGAGACCCAGTACTTC

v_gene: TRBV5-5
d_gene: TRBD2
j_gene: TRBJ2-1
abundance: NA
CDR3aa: CASSPSGWTYNEQFF
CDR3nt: TGTGCCAGCAGTCCTAGCGGGTGGACCTACAATGAGCAGTTCTTC

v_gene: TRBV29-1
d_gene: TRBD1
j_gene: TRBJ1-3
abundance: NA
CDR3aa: CSVRDRGNTIYF
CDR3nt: TGCAGCGTGCGGGACAGGGGAAACACCATATATTTT

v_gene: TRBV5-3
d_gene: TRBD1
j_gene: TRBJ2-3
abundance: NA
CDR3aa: CARSDRESTDTQYF
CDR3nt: TGTGCCAGAAGCGACAGGGAGTCCACAGATACGCAGTATTTT

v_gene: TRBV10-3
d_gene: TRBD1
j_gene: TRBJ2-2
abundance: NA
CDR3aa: CAISPQGASSGELFF
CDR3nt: TGTGCCATCAGTCCTCAGGGGGCGTCGTCCGGGGAGCTGTTTTTT

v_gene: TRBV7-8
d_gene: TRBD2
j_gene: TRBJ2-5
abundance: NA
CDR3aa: CASSPHRTSGRNSVTQYF
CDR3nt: TGTGCCAGCAGCCCACATCGGACTAGCGGGAGGAATTCGGTGACCCAGTACTTC

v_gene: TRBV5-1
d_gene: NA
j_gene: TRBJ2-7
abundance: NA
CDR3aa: CASSSAGAREQYF
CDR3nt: TGCGCCAGCAGCTCCGCAGGGGCGCGCGAGCAGTACTTC

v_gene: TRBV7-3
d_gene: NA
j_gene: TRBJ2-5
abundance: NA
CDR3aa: CASSQVGQETQYF
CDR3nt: TGTGCCAGCAGCCAGGTCGGGCAAGAGACCCAGTACTTC

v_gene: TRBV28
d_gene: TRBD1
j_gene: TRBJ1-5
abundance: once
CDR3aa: CASSRTGAGNQPQHF
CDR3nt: TGTGCCAGCAGTCGAACAGGGGCGGGTAATCAGCCCCAGCATTTT

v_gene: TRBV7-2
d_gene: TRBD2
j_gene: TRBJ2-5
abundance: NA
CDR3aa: CASSLARTSGQETQYF
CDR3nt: TGTGCCAGCAGCTTAGCCCGGACTAGCGGCCAAGAGACCCAGTACTTC

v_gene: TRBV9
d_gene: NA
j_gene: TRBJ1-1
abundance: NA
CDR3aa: CASSVDARATEAFF
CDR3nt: TGTGCCAGCAGCGTAGATGCACGGGCCACTGAAGCTTTCTTT

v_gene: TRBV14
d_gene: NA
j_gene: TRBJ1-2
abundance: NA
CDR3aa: CASSQMAGAPFYGYTF
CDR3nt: TGTGCCAGCAGCCAAATGGCAGGAGCCCCCTTCTATGGCTACACCTTC

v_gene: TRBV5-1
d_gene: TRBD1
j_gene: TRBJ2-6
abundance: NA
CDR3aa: CASSLRGQGSGANVLTF
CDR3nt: TGCGCCAGCAGCTTGAGGGGGCAGGGCTCTGGGGCCAACGTCCTGACTTTC

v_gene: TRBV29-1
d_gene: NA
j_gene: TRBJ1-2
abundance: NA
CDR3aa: CSVDPWGAVRNYGYTF
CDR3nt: TGCAGCGTTGACCCATGGGGTGCAGTCCGTAACTATGGCTACACCTTC

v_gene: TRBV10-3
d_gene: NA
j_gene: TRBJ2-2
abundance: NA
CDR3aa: CAISERGPSNTGELFF
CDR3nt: TGTGCCATCAGTGAGCGGGGACCCTCGAACACCGGGGAGCTGTTTTTT

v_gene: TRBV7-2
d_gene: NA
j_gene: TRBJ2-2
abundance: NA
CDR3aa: CASSLKKGAGELFF
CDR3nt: TGTGCCAGCAGCTTAAAAAAGGGGGCCGGGGAGCTGTTTTTT

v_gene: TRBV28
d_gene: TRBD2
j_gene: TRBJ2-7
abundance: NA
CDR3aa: CASSQQTGLAIEQYF
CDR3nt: TGTGCCAGCAGTCAACAGACGGGACTAGCTATCGAGCAGTACTTC

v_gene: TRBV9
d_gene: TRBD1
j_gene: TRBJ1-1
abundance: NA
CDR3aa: CASSVGWGTENTEAFF
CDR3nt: TGTGCCAGCAGCGTAGGCTGGGGGACAGAAAACACTGAAGCTTTCTTT

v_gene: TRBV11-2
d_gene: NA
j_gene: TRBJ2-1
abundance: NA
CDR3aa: CASSLDGEGGPMSDEQFF
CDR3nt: TGTGCCAGCAGCTTAGATGGGGAGGGGGGCCCAATGTCAGATGAGCAGTTCTTC

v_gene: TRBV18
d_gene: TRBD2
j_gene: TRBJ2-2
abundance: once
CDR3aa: CASSPGHWTSGRPGELFF
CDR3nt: TGTGCCAGCTCACCAGGGCACTGGACTAGCGGGAGGCCCGGGGAGCTGTTTTTT

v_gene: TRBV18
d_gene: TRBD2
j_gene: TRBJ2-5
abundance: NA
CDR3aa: CASSALAGPSKETQYF
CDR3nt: TGTGCCAGCTCAGCCCTAGCGGGACCGAGCAAAGAGACCCAGTACTTC